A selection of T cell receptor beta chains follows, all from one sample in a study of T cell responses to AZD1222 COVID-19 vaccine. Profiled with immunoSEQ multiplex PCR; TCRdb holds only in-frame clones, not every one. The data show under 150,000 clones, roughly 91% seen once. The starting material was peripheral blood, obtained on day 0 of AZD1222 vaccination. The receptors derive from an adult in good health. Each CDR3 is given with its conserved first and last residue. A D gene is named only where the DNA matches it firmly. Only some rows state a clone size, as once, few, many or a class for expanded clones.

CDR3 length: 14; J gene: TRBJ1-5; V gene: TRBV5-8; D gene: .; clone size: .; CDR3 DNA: TGTGCCAGCAGAGGGCTGGGTCGGAATCAGCCCCAGCATTTT; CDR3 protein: CASRGLGRNQPQHF
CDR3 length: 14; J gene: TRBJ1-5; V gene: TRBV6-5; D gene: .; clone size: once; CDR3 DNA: TGTGCCAGCAGGCCCGACAGTAGCAATCAGCCCCAGCATTTT; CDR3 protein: CASRPDSSNQPQHF
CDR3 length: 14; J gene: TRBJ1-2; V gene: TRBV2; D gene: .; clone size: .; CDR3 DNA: TGTGCCAGCAGGCGGGGGGCTGCTAACTATGGCTACACCTTC; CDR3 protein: CASRRGAANYGYTF
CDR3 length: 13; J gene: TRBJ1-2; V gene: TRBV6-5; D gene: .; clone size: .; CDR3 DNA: TGTGCCAGCAGTTACTCACCCAGGGCTGGCTACACCTTC; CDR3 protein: CASSYSPRAGYTF
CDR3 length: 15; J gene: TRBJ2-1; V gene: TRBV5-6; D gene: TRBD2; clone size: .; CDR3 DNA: TGTGCCAGCAGCTTGTCCAGCGGGGGTCTCAATGAGCAGTTCTTC; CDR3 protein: CASSLSSGGLNEQFF
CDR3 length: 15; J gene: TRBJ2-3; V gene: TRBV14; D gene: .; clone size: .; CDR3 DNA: TGTGCCAGCAGCCAAGACCGGGGTACGACAGATACGCAGTATTTT; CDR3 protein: CASSQDRGTTDTQYF
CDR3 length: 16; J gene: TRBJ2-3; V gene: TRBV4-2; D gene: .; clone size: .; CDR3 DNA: TGTGCCAGCAGCCAAGACCGGACACGGGGGACAGATACGCAGTATTTT; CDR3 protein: CASSQDRTRGTDTQYF
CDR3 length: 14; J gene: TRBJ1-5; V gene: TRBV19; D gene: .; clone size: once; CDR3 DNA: TGTGCCAGTTCTGCGGGGTCCAGCTTTGGACCCCAGCATTTT; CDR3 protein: CASSAGSSFGPQHF
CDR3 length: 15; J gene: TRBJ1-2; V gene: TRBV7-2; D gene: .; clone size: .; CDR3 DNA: TGTGCCAGCAGCTTAAAACCGGGGGTGGGTTATGGCTACACCTTC; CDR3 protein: CASSLKPGVGYGYTF
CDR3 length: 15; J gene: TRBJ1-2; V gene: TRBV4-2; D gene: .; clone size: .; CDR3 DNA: TGTGCCAGCAGCCAAGGCGAAGGGGAAGCTGGGGGCTACACCTTC; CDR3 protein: CASSQGEGEAGGYTF
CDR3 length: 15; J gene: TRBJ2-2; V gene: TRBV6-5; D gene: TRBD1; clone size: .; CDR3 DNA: TGTGCCAGCAGTTCCTCGGACAGGGCAACCGGGGAGCTGTTTTTT; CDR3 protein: CASSSSDRATGELFF
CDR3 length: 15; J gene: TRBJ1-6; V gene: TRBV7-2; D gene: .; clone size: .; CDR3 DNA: TGTGCCAGCAGCTTAGCGAATTGGGGTTATTCACCCCTCCACTTT; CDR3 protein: CASSLANWGYSPLHF
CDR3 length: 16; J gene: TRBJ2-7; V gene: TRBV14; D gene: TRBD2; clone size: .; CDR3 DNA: TGTGCCAGCAGCCAAGATCCCCTCGGGAGGGCCTACGAGCAGTACTTC; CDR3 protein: CASSQDPLGRAYEQYF
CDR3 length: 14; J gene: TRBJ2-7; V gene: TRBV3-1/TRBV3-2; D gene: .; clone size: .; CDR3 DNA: TGTGCCAGCAGCCAAAGGGCAGTCTCCTACGAGCAGTACTTC; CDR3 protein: CASSQRAVSYEQYF
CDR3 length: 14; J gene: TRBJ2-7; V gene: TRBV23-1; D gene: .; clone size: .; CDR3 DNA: TGCGCCCATCTTTTTAGGGGGGTCTCCTACGAGCAGTACTTC; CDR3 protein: CAHLFRGVSYEQYF
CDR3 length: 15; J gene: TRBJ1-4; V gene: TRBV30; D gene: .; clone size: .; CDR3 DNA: TGTGCCTGGAGTGGAGTCGGCAGACCTAATGAAAAACTGTTTTTT; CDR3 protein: CAWSGVGRPNEKLFF
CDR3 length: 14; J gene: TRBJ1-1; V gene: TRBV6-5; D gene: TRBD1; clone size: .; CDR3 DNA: TGTGCCAGCAAAGCGGACAGGGGGAGCGCTGAAGCTTTCTTT; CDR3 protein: CASKADRGSAEAFF
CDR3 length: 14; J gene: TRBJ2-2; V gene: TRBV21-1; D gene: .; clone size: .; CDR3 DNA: TGTGCCAGCAGCAAACGGAAGGGCCCCGGGGAGCTGTTTTTT; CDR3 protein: CASSKRKGPGELFF
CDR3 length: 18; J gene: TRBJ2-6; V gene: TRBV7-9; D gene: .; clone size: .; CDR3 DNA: TGTGCCAGCAGCTTAAGGGCAGACCCGAGCTCTGGGGCCAACGTCCTGACTTTC; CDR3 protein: CASSLRADPSSGANVLTF
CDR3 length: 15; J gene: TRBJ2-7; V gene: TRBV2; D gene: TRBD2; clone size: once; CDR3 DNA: TGTGCCAGCAGTGAGGAGACGGGAGGGCCGTACGAGCAGTACTTC; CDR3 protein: CASSEETGGPYEQYF
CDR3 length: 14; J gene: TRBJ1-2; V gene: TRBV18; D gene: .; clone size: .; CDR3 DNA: TGTGCCAGCTCACCCATAGACAGGAACTATGGCTACACCTTC; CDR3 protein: CASSPIDRNYGYTF
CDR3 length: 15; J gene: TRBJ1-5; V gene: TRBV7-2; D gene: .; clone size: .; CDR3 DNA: TGTGCCAGCAGCCCGGGGGGCAGGCCCAATCAGCCCCAGCATTTT; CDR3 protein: CASSPGGRPNQPQHF
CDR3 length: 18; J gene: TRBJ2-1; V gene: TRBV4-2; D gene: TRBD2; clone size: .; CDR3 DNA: TGTGCCAGCAGCTCCGGTTTGGCCGGGAGGGCGAGTGGGAATGAGCAGTTCTTC; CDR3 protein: CASSSGLAGRASGNEQFF
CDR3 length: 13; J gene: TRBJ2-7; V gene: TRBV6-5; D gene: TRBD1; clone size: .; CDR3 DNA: TGTGCCAGCAGTTACTTTACAGGGGTCGAGCAGTACTTC; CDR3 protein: CASSYFTGVEQYF
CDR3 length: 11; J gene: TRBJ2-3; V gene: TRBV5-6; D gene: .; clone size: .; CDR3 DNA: TGTGCCAGCAGCTTTACAGATACGCAGTATTTT; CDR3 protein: CASSFTDTQYF
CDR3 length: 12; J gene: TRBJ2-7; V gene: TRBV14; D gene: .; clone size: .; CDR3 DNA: TGTGCCAGCAGCCCCGGAAGGGGGAGTCGGTACTTC; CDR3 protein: CASSPGRGSRYF
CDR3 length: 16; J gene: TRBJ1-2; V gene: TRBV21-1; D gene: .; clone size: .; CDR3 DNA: TGTGCCAGCACCCAAGCTAGGATCCCCTCACCCTATGGCTACACCTTC; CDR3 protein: CASTQARIPSPYGYTF
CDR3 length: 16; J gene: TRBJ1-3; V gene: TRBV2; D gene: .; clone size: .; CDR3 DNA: TGTGCCAGCAGGTTACCCGGGACATCCTCTGGAAACACCATATATTTT; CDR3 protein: CASRLPGTSSGNTIYF
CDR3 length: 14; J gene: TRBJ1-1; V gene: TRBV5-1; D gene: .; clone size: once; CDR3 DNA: TGCGCCAGCAGCCCGGGGACGGCGAACACTGAAGCTTTCTTT; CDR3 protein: CASSPGTANTEAFF
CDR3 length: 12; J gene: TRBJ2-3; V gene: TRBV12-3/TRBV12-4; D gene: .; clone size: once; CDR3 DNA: TGTGCCAGCCTAGCGAGCGCAGATACGCAGTATTTT; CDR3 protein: CASLASADTQYF
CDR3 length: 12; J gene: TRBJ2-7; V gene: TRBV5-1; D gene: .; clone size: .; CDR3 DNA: TGCGCCAGCAGCCCAAGGGGCTACGAGCAGTACTTC; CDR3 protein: CASSPRGYEQYF
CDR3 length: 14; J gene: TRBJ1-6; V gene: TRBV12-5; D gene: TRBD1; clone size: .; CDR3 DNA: TGTGCTAGTGGCCCGGGACAGCCGAATTCACCCCTCCACTTT; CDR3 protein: CASGPGQPNSPLHF
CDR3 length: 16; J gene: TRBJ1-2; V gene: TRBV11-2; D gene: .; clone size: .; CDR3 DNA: TGTGCCAGCAGCTTAGCCCCGCCAGGGGAGCGGTATGGCTACACCTTC; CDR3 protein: CASSLAPPGERYGYTF
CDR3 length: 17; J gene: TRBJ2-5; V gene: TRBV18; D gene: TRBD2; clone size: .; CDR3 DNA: TGTGCCAGCTCACCCCCCCGGGGGACTAGCGGCGAAGAGACCCAGTACTTC; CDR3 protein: CASSPPRGTSGEETQYF
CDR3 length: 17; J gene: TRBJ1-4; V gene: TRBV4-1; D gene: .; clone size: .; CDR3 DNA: TGCGCCAGCAGCCAAGAAGGTACAGGCCCTGCTAATGAAAAACTGTTTTTT; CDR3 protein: CASSQEGTGPANEKLFF
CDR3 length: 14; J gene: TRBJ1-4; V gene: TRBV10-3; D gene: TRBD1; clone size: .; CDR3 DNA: TGTGCCATCAGGGGGACAGGGCGAGATGAAAAACTGTTTTTT; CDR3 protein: CAIRGTGRDEKLFF
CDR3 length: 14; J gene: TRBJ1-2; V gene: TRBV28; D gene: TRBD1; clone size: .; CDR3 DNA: TGTGCCAGCAGCTTGGGGACAGGGCCCTATGGCTACACCTTC; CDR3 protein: CASSLGTGPYGYTF
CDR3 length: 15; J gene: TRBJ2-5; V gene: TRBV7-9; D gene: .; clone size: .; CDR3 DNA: TGTGCCAGCAGCTCCCCGGGACTCTTGGGGGAGACCCAGTACTTC; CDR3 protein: CASSSPGLLGETQYF
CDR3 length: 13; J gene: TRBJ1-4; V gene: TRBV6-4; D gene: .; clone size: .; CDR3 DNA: TGTGCCAGCAGTGACCCTTACGGTGAAAAACTGTTTTTT; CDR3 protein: CASSDPYGEKLFF
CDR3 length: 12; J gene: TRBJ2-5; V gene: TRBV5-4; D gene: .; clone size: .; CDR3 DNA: TGTGCCAGCAGCTTGGAGGGGGAGACCCAGTACTTC; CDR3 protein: CASSLEGETQYF